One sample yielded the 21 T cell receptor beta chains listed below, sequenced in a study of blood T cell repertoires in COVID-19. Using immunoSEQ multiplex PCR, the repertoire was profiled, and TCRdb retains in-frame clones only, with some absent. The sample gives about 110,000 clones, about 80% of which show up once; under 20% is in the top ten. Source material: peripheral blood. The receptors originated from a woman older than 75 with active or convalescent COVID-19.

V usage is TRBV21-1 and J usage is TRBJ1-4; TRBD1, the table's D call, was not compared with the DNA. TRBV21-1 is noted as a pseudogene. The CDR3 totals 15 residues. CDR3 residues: CASSDGRTGDEKLFF. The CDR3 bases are TGTGCCAGCAGCGACGGACGGACAGGGGATGAAAAACTGTTTTTT.

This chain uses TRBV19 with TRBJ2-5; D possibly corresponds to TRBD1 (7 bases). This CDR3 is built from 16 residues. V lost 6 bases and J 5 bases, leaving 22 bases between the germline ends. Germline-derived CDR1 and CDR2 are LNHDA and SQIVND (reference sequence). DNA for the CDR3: TGTGCCAGTAGCAGGGGGACTTACGGAGTAGAGGAGACCCAGTACTTC. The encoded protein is CASSRGTYGVEETQYF.

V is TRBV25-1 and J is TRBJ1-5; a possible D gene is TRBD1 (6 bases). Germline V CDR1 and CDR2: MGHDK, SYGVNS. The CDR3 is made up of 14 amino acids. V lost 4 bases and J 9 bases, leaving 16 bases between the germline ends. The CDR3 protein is CASSGQTGPGPQHF. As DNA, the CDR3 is TGTGCCAGCAGTGGCCAAACAGGGCCCGGGCCCCAGCATTTT.

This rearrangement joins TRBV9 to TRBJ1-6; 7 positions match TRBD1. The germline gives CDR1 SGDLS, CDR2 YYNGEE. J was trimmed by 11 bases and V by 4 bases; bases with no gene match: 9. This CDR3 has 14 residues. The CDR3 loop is CASSLQGHYPPLHF. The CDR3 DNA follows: TGTGCCAGCAGCCTACAGGGGCATTATCCACCCCTCCACTTT. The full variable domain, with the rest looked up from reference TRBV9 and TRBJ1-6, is DSGVTQTPKHLITATGQRVTLRCSPRSGDLSVYWYQQSLDQGLQFLIQYYNGEERAKGNILERFSAQQFPDLHSELNLSSLELGDSALYFCASSLQGHYPPLHFGNGTRLTVT.

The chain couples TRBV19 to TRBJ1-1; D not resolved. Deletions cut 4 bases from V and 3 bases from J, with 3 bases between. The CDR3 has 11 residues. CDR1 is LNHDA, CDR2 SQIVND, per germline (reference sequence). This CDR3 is CASSTYTEAFF. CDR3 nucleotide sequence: TGTGCCAGTAGTACCTACACTGAAGCTTTCTTT. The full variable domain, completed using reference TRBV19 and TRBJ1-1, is DGGITQSPKYLFRKEGQNVTLSCEQNLNHDAMYWYRQDPGQGLRLIYYSQIVNDFQKGDIAEGYSVSREKKESFPLTVTSAQKNPTAFYLCASSTYTEAFFGQGTRLTVV.

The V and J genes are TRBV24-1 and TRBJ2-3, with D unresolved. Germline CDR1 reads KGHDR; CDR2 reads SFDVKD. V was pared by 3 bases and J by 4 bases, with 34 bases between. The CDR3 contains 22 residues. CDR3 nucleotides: TGTGCCACCAGTGATAAACACGGAGTCGGAAGGAATATTTGGGTACGGCCAGATACGCAGTATTTT. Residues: CATSDKHGVGRNIWVRPDTQYF.

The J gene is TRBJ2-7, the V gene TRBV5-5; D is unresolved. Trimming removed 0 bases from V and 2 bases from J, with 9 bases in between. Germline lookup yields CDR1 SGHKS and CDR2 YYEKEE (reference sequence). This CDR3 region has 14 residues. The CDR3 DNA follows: TGTGCCAGCAGCTTGGATCACACGACCTACGAGCAGTACTTC. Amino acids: CASSLDHTTYEQYF. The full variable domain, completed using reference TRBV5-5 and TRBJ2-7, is DAGVTQSPTHLIKTRGQQVTLRCSPISGHKSVSWYQQVLGQGPQFIFQYYEKEERGRGNFPDRFSARQFPNYSSELNVNALLLGDSALYLCASSLDHTTYEQYFGPGTRLTVT.

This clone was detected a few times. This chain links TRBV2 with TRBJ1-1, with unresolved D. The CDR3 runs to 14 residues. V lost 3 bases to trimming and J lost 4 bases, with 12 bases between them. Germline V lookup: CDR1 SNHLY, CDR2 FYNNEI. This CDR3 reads CASSDRTVSTEAFF. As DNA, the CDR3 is TGTGCCAGCAGTGACCGAACGGTAAGCACTGAAGCTTTCTTT.

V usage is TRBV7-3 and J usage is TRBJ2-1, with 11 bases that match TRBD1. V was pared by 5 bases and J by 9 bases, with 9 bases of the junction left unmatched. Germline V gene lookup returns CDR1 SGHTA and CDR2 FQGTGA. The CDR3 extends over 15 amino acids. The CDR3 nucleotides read TGTGCCAGCAGCCCCCTTGGACAGGGGGCTGGTGAGCAGTTCTTC. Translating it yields CASSPLGQGAGEQFF.

This CDR3 reads CASSYGGLGTYEQYF. The CDR3 bases are TGTGCCAGCAGTTACGGCGGACTGGGAACCTACGAGCAGTACTTC. V is TRBV6-5 and J is TRBJ2-7, with a tentative D call TRBD2 (5 bases). Germline V gene sequence: CDR1 MNHEY, CDR2 SVGAGI. V lost 2 bases, J lost 2 bases, and 13 bases lay in between. This CDR3 contains 15 residues.

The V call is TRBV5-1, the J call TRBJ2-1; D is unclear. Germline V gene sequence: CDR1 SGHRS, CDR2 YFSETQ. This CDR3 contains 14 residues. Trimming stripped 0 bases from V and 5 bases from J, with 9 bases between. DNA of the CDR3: TGCGCCAGCAGCTTGGGACTGAATGACAATGAGCAGTTCTTC. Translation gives CASSLGLNDNEQFF.

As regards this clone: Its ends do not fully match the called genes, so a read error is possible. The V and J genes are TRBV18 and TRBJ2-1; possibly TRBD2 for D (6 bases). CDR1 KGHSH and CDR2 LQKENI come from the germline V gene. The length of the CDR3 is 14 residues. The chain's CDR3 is CASSPRDSHNEQFF. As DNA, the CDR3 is TGTGCCAGCTCACCTCGGGACTCCCACAATGAGCAGTTCTTC. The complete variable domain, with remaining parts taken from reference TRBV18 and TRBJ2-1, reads NAGVMQNPRHLVRRRGQEARLRCSPMKGHSHVYWYRQLPEEGLKFMVYLQKENIIDESGMPKERFSAEFPKEGPSILRIQQVVRGDSAAYFCASSPRDSHNEQFFGPGTRLTVL.

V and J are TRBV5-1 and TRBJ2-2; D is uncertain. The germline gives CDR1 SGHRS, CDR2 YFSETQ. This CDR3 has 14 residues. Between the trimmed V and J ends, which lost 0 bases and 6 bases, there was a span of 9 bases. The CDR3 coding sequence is TGCGCCAGCAGCTTGGATTCAGGTCCCGGGGAGCTGTTTTTT. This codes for CASSLDSGPGELFF.

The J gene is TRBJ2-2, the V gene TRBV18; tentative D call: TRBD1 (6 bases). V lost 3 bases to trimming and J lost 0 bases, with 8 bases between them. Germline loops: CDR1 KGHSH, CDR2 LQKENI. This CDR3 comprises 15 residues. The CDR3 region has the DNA TGTGCCAGCTCACCCGACAGGCCGAACACCGGGGAGCTGTTTTTT. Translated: CASSPDRPNTGELFF.

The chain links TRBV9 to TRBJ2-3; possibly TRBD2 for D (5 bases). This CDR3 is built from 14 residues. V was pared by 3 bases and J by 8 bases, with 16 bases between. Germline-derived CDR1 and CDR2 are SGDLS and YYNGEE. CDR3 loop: CASSADSLLGTQYF. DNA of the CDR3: TGTGCCAGCAGCGCGGACTCCCTCCTCGGTACGCAGTATTTT.

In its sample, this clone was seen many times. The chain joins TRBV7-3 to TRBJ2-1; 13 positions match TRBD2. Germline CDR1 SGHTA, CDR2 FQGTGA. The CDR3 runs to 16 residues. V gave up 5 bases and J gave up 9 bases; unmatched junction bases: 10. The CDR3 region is CASSIGLAGAVSEQFF. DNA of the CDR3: TGTGCCAGCAGCATCGGACTAGCGGGAGCCGTAAGTGAGCAGTTCTTC.

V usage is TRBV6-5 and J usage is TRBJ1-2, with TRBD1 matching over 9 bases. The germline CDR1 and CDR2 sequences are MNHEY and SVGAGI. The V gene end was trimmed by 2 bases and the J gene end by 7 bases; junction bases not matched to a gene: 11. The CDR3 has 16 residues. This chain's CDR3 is CASSYAQGARLSGYTF. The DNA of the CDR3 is TGTGCCAGCAGTTACGCACAGGGGGCGCGGCTAAGTGGCTACACCTTC.

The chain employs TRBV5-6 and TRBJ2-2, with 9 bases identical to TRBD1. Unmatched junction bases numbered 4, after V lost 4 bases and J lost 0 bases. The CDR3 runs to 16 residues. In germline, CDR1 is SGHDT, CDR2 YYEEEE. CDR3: CASSPRQGANTGELFF. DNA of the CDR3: TGTGCCAGCAGCCCACGACAGGGGGCGAACACCGGGGAGCTGTTTTTT.

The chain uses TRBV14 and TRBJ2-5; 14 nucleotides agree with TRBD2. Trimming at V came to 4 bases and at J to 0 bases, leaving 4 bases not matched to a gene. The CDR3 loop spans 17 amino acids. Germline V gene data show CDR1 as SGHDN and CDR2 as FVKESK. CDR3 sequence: CASSRGLAGEYQETQYF. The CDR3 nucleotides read TGTGCCAGCAGCCGGGGACTAGCGGGAGAGTACCAAGAGACCCAGTACTTC.

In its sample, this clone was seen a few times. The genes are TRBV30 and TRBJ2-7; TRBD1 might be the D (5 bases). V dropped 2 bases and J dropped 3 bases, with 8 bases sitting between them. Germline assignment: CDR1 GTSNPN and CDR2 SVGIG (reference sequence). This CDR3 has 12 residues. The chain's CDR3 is CAWSRGYYEQYF. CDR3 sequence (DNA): TGTGCCTGGAGTAGGGGATACTACGAGCAGTACTTC.

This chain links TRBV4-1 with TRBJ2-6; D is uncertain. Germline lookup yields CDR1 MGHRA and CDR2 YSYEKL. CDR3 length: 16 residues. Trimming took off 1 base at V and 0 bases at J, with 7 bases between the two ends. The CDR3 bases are TGCGCCAGCAGCCAAGTAGTGAGCTCTGGGGCCAACGTCCTGACTTTC. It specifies CASSQVVSSGANVLTF.